This T cell receptor (beta chain) is from a study of Graves' ophthalmopathy and Graves' hyperthyroidism. The study, taken as a whole, reports: In blood appeared most of the expanded thyroid clonotypes whose frequency exceeded 0.001.

The authors amplified TCR beta CDR3 regions from RNA transcripts. A first-round RT-PCR used HTBI primers, followed by a second-round multiplex PCR. Via MiXCR, TCRdb re-called the multiplex PCR reads, giving one row per CDR3 protein. Of 600,000 to 650,000 distinct CDR3 sequences listed, approximately 21% are singletons. The V gene's germline CDR1 is SGHAT and CDR2 FQNNGV. The CDR3 has 14 amino acids. Trimming left V 10 bases short and J 1 base short, with 17 bases between. This clonotype was detected many times. No antigen is known for it. Sequenced material: peripheral blood. The receptor comes from a woman between 18 and 29 years old with stable Graves' hyperthyroidism. Some clones in this sample may be carry-over from other donors' samples. This sequence joins TRBV11-2 and TRBJ2-7, with D tentatively TRBD1 (6 bases). This chain's CDR3 is CAITTGFRSYEQYF. CDR3 sequence (DNA): TGTGCCATCACAACAGGGTTCCGGTCCTACGAGCAGTACTTC.